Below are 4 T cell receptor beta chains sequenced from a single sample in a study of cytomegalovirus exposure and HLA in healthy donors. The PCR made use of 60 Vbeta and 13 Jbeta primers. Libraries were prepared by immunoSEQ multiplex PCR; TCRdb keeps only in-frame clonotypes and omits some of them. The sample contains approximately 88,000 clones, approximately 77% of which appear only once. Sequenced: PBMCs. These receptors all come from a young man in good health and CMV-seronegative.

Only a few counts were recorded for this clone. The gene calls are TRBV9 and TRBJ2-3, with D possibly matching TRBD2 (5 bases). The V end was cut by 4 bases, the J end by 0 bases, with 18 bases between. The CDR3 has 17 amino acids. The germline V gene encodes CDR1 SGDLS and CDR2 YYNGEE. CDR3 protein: CASSPPRTDSSTDTQYF. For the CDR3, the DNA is TGTGCCAGCAGCCCGCCTAGGACTGATTCTAGCACAGATACGCAGTATTTT. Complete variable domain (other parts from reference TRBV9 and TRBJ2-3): DSGVTQTPKHLITATGQRVTLRCSPRSGDLSVYWYQQSLDQGLQFLIQYYNGEERAKGNILERFSAQQFPDLHSELNLSSLELGDSALYFCASSPPRTDSSTDTQYFGPGTRLTVL.

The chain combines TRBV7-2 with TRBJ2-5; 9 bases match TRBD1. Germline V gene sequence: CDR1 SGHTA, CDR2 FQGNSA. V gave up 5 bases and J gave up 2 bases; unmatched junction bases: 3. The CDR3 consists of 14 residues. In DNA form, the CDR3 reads TGTGCCAGCAGCCGACAGGGGGTACAAGAGACCCAGTACTTC. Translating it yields CASSRQGVQETQYF.

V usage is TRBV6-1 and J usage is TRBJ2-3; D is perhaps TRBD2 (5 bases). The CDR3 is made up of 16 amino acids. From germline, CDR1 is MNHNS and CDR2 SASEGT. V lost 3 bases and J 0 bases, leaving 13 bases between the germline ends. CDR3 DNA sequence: TGTGCCAGCAGTGAGCCCAGGACTGCTAGCACAGATACGCAGTATTTT. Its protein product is CASSEPRTASTDTQYF.

In DNA form, the CDR3 reads TGCGCCAGCAGCCCAGCATCCCGGACTAGCGGCACAGATACGCAGTATTTT. Translating gives CASSPASRTSGTDTQYF. The rearrangement links TRBV4-1 to TRBJ2-3, with 9 bases fitting TRBD2. The CDR3 sequence is 17 residues long. Germline CDR1 reads MGHRA; CDR2 reads YSYEKL. V dropped 4 bases and J dropped 1; count of bases not matched to a gene: 9.